This TCR beta chain appears in the sequencing data of a study of T cells after yellow fever vaccination. The V end was cut by 7 bases, the J end by 3 bases, with 12 bases between. The CDR3 is 13 residues long. CDR1 and CDR2 (germline): ENHRY, SYGVKD. TCRdb recomputed calls from the 5' RACE reads with MiXCR, one row per CDR3 protein. The table shows more than 450,000 distinct CDR3 sequences, with 20% to 25% occurring only once. The TCR originated in a man aged 18 to 35 who received the YFV17D yellow fever vaccine. The sequencing used PBMCs, collected around 3 weeks after the first yellow fever vaccination. The chain recombines TRBV10-3 with TRBJ1-1; D gene ambiguous. DNA of the CDR3: TGTGCCATCAATCGAGGTCTAGACACTGAAGCTTTCTTT. It specifies CAINRGLDTEAFF.